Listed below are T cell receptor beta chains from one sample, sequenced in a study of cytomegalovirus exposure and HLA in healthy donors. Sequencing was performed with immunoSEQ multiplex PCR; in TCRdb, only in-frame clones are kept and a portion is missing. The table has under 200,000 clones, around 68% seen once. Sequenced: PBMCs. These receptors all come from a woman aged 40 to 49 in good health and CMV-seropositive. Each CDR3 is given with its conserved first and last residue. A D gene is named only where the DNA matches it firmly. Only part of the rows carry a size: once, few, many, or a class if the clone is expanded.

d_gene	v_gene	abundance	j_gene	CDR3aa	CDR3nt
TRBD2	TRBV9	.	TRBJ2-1	CASSAGGGHTSSYNEQFF	TGTGCCAGCAGCGCGGGGGGGGGACATACGAGCTCCTACAATGAGCAGTTCTTC
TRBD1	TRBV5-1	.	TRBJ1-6	CASNKGQGARSPLHF	TGCGCCAGCAATAAGGGACAGGGGGCACGATCACCCCTCCACTTT
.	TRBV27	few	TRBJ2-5	CASSRTLGRQTQYF	TGTGCCAGCAGTCGGACACTGGGCCGGCAGACCCAGTACTTC
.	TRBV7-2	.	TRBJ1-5	CASSYQSHSNQPQHF	TGTGCCAGCAGCTATCAGTCTCATAGCAATCAGCCCCAGCATTTT
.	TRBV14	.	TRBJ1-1	CASSQIGLTEAFF	TGTGCCAGCAGCCAAATCGGGTTGACTGAAGCTTTCTTT
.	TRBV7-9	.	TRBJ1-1	CASSLGLDTEAFF	TGTGCCAGCAGCTTAGGCCTAGACACTGAAGCTTTCTTT
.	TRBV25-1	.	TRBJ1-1	CASSEDPGHNEAFF	TGTGCCAGCAGTGAAGACCCGGGACACAATGAAGCTTTCTTT
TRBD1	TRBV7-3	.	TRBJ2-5	CASSSTGGGETQYF	TGTGCCAGCAGCTCAACAGGGGGCGGTGAGACCCAGTACTTC
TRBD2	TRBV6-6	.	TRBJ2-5	CAISPGLASVGTQYF	TGTGCCATTTCCCCGGGACTAGCGTCAGTTGGGACCCAGTACTTC
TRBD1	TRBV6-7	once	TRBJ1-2	CASSYMDRTLYRYGYTF	TGTGCCAGCAGTTACATGGACAGGACCCTCTACCGGTATGGCTACACCTTC
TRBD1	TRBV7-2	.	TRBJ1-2	CASSPGTGNGYTF	TGTGCCAGCAGCCCAGGGACAGGGAACGGCTACACCTTC
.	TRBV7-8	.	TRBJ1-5	CASSLALFAGLGNQPQHF	TGTGCCAGCAGCTTAGCGCTGTTTGCAGGTTTGGGCAATCAGCCCCAGCATTTT
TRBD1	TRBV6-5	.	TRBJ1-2	CASIRQGSSYGYTF	TGTGCCAGCATTCGACAGGGAAGTTCCTATGGCTACACCTTC
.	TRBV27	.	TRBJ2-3	CASSLIWGDSDTQYF	TGTGCCAGCAGTTTAATATGGGGGGACTCAGATACGCAGTATTTT
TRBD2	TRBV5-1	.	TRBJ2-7	CASSLGLAGASYEQYF	TGCGCCAGCAGCCTGGGACTAGCGGGAGCATCCTACGAGCAGTACTTC
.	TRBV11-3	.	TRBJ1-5	CASSLAGRDGSNQPQHF	TGTGCCAGCAGCTTAGCTGGCAGGGATGGTAGCAATCAGCCCCAGCATTTT
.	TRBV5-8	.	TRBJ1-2	CASSLPGGAANYGYTF	TGTGCCAGCAGCTTACCTGGGGGGGCAGCTAACTATGGCTACACCTTC
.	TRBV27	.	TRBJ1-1	CASSPLTENTEAFF	TGTGCCAGCAGTCCTTTGACAGAGAACACTGAAGCTTTCTTT
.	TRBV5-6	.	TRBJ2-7	CASSFAGTYEQYF	TGTGCCAGCAGCTTTGCAGGCACCTACGAGCAGTACTTC
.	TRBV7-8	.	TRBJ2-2	CASRPTTGFAGELFF	TGTGCCAGCAGACCGACCACAGGGTTCGCCGGGGAGCTGTTTTTT
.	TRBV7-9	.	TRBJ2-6	CASSPSQGSGANVLTF	TGTGCCAGCAGCCCTTCACAGGGTTCTGGGGCCAACGTCCTGACTTTC
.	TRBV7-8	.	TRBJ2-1	CASSLAGRHEQFF	TGTGCCAGCAGCTTAGCGGGGAGGCATGAGCAGTTCTTC
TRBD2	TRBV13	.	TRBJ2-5	CASRGTRGGTQYF	TGTGCCAGCCGCGGGACACGGGGGGGGACCCAGTACTTC
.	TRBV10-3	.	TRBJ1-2	CAISDGANYGYTF	TGTGCCATCAGTGACGGAGCTAACTATGGCTACACCTTC
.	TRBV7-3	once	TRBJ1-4	CASSSRVLSEKLFF	TGTGCCAGCAGCTCCAGGGTTTTGAGTGAAAAACTGTTTTTT
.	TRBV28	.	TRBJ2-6	CASSPPTDSSGANVLTF	TGTGCCAGCAGTCCACCCACGGACAGTTCTGGGGCCAACGTCCTGACTTTC
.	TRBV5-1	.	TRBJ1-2	CASSLAGGADGGYPF	TGCGCCAGCAGCTTGGCTGGGGGGGCTGATGGTGGCTACCCCTTC
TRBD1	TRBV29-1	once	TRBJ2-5	CSVDETGQGEETQYF	TGCAGCGTTGACGAAACGGGACAGGGGGAAGAGACCCAGTACTTC
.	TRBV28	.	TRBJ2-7	CASSSHTGYEQYF	TGTGCCAGCAGTTCCCATACAGGCTACGAGCAGTACTTC
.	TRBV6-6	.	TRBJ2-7	CASSYHDEQYF	TGTGCCAGCAGTTACCATGACGAGCAGTACTTC
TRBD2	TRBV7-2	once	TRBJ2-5	CASSLGTSGADTNF	TGTGCCAGCAGCTTAGGGACTAGCGGGGCTGACACCAACTTC
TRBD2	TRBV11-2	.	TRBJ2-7	CASSSYRGLAYEQYF	TGTGCCAGCAGCTCCTACCGGGGACTAGCCTACGAGCAGTACTTC
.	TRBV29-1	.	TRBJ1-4	CSVAQGSTNEKLFF	TGCAGCGTTGCACAGGGATCAACTAATGAAAAACTGTTTTTT
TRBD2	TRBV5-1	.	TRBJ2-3	CASSNSGGFTDTQYF	TGCGCCAGCAGCAACAGCGGGGGGTTCACAGATACGCAGTATTTT
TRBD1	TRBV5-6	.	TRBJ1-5	CASSSTGTANLNNQPQHF	TGTGCCAGCAGCTCAACCGGGACAGCGAACCTGAATAATCAGCCCCAGCATTTT
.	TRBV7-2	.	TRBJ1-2	CASSLTGIYGYTF	TGTGCCAGCAGCTTAACAGGGATTTATGGCTACACCTTC
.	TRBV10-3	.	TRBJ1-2	CAIRVDATNYGYTF	TGTGCCATCAGGGTTGATGCGACTAACTATGGCTACACCTTC
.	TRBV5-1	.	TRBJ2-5	CASSSAVGGPQETQYF	TGCGCCAGCAGCTCGGCCGTGGGGGGTCCCCAAGAGACCCAGTACTTC
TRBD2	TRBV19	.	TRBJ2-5	CASTPAGGLETQYF	TGTGCCAGTACCCCTGCGGGGGGGCTCGAGACCCAGTACTTC